The 18 T cell receptor beta chains in this list originate from one sample, sequenced in a study of CD8+ T cells in alopecia areata. Investigators isolated RNA and reverse transcribed it into cDNA to act as the sequencing template. TCRdb's copy holds only in-frame clones and misses some; the assay was immunoSEQ multiplex PCR. The sample holds about 200,000 clones; roughly two fifths are singletons and the top ten take around 0.48%. Documented treatment: oral pan-JAK inhibitor, 5-10 mg twice daily. Here the sequenced sample was CD4+ T cells sorted from blood, taken between weeks 30 and 35, from a patient treated with tofacitinib. The receptors were sampled from a human donor with alopecia areata.

The rearrangement links TRBV7-9 to TRBJ2-4; D uncertain. Per the germline V gene, CDR1 is SEHNR and CDR2 is FQNEAQ (reference sequence). This CDR3 comprises 14 residues. The germline V and J ends were trimmed by 5 bases and 8 bases, with 16 bases remaining between them. In DNA, the CDR3 is TGTGCCAGCAGCCCACCCGGCGAATTGGACATTCAGTACTTC. Translation gives CASSPPGELDIQYF.

This clone was seen only a few times. This chain joins TRBV7-9 and TRBJ2-5; D may match TRBD1 or TRBD2 (5 bases each). The CDR3 runs 14 residues. Germline V CDR1 and CDR2: SEHNR, FQNEAQ (reference sequence). Trimming took 7 bases from V and 1 from J, leaving 13 bases between them. CDR3: CASTPGRTQETQYF. The CDR3, as DNA: TGTGCCAGCACCCCGGGACGGACCCAAGAGACCCAGTACTTC.

CDR3 in amino acids: CASSLGRLHGYTF. CDR3 sequence (DNA): TGTGCCAGCAGCTTGGGCAGACTACATGGCTACACCTTC. The chain employs TRBV5-6 and TRBJ1-2; unclear D gene. The V and J ends lost 0 bases and 6 bases respectively, with 9 bases between them. The CDR3 is 13 amino acids. Germline CDR1 is SGHDT and CDR2 is YYEEEE. Full variable domain (missing parts from reference TRBV5-6 and TRBJ1-2): DAGVTQSPTHLIKTRGQQVTLRCSPKSGHDTVSWYQQALGQGPQFIFQYYEEEERQRGNFPDRFSGHQFPNYSSELNVNALLLGDSALYLCASSLGRLHGYTFGSGTRLTVV.

The rearrangement joins TRBV5-1 to TRBJ1-1; weak D call: TRBD1 (5 bases). The germline V gene has CDR1 SGHRS and CDR2 YFSETQ. V lost 4 bases to trimming and J lost 0 bases, with 19 bases between them. CDR3 length: 17 amino acids. The DNA for the CDR3 is TGCGCCAGCAGCCCTGGACCAGGGTATGGCATGAACACTGAAGCTTTCTTT. Residues: CASSPGPGYGMNTEAFF.

This chain links TRBV7-9 with TRBJ1-1; TRBD1 matches at 9 bases. V lost 5 bases to trimming and J lost 4 bases; unmatched junction nucleotides: 11. The germline CDR1 and CDR2 sequences are SEHNR and FQNEAQ (reference sequence). This CDR3 comprises 16 residues. For the CDR3, the DNA is TGTGCCAGCAGCCCCGCCGGCGGGACAGGGATCACTGAAGCTTTCTTT. Amino acids: CASSPAGGTGITEAFF. Full variable domain (remainder filled in from reference TRBV7-9 and TRBJ1-1): DTGVSQNPRHKITKRGQNVTFRCDPISEHNRLYWYRQTLGQGPEFLTYFQNEAQLEKSRLLSDRFSAERPKGSFSTLEIQRTEQGDSAMYLCASSPAGGTGITEAFFGQGTRLTVV.

Only a few counts were recorded for this clone. The chain is built from TRBV27 and TRBJ1-5, with D tentatively TRBD1 (5 bases). Per the germline V gene, CDR1 is MNHEY and CDR2 is SMNVEV (reference sequence). The CDR3 contains 15 residues. V shed 4 bases and J shed 4 bases, with 14 bases lying between them. CDR3 in DNA: TGTGCCAGCAGTTACGGGGGTCCGGGAAATCAGCCCCAGCATTTT. Protein: CASSYGGPGNQPQHF.

V and J are TRBV5-1 and TRBJ1-2; D gene unclear. The CDR3 extends over 12 amino acids. The V gene lost 0 bases and the J gene lost 4 bases, with 4 bases spanning the gap. The germline V gene encodes CDR1 SGHRS and CDR2 YFSETQ. DNA for the CDR3: TGCGCCAGCAGCTTGGAAGGCTATGGCTACACCTTC. Translation gives CASSLEGYGYTF. Complete variable domain (other parts from reference TRBV5-1 and TRBJ1-2): KAGVTQTPRYLIKTRGQQVTLSCSPISGHRSVSWYQQTPGQGLQFLFEYFSETQRNKGNFPGRFSGRQFSNSRSEMNVSTLELGDSALYLCASSLEGYGYTFGSGTRLTVV.

V and J are TRBV18 and TRBJ2-3; unclear D gene. The CDR3 totals 15 residues. Germline V gene data show CDR1 as KGHSH and CDR2 as LQKENI. Trimming left V 2 bases short and J 2 bases short, with 11 bases between. The CDR3 is CASSPISRATDTQYF. In DNA, the CDR3 is TGTGCCAGCTCACCAATCAGCAGAGCCACAGATACGCAGTATTTT.

CDR3 DNA sequence: TGCAGCGTTGTGCCAGGGGGCCAGATCTATGGCTACACCTTC. Translated, it gives CSVVPGGQIYGYTF. This chain joins TRBV29-1 and TRBJ1-2; 8 bases fit TRBD1. V shed 4 bases, J shed 4 bases, and the junction held 8 bases outside the gene matches. Germline V gene data show CDR1 as SQVTM and CDR2 as ANQGSEA. This CDR3 is built from 14 residues.

This chain links TRBV7-2 with TRBJ2-1, with D perhaps TRBD2 (5 bases). Trimming cost V 5 bases and J 8 bases, with 10 bases left between them. Per the germline V gene, CDR1 is SGHTA and CDR2 is FQGNSA. The CDR3 sequence is 12 residues long. For the CDR3, the DNA is TGTGCCAGCAGCCCCAGGACTCATGAGCAGTTCTTC. Its protein product is CASSPRTHEQFF.

This clone appeared a few times. The rearrangement links TRBV4-2 to TRBJ2-3, with 10 bases that match TRBD1. V was clipped by 4 bases and J by 4 bases; unmatched bases: 2. Germline CDR1 and CDR2: LGHNA and YNFKEQ. This CDR3 has 14 residues. The CDR3 loop reads CASSPGTGADTQYF. The CDR3 region has the DNA TGTGCCAGCAGCCCCGGGACAGGGGCAGATACGCAGTATTTT.

The rearrangement joins TRBV5-4 to TRBJ1-2; D is perhaps TRBD1 (5 bases). V was trimmed by 5 bases and J by 0 bases, leaving 17 bases between them. Germline CDR1 reads SGHNT; CDR2 reads YYREEE (reference sequence). The length of the CDR3 is 16 residues. CDR3 sequence: CASRLERGTANYGYTF. The CDR3 DNA is TGTGCCAGCAGGCTGGAGAGGGGCACAGCTAACTATGGCTACACCTTC. The full variable domain, completed using reference TRBV5-4 and TRBJ1-2, is ETGVTQSPTHLIKTRGQQVTLRCSSQSGHNTVSWYQQALGQGPQFIFQYYREEENGRGNFPPRFSGLQFPNYSSELNVNALELDDSALYLCASRLERGTANYGYTFGSGTRLTVV.

The gene calls are TRBV16 and TRBJ1-1; weak D call: TRBD1 (6 bases). From germline, CDR1 is KGHSY and CDR2 FQNENV. The CDR3 length is 13 residues. Trimming removed 1 base from V and 3 bases from J, with 6 bases in between. CDR3 nucleotide sequence: TGTGCCAGCAGCCAATACAGGGACACTGAAGCTTTCTTT. Its protein is CASSQYRDTEAFF.

In its sample, this clone was seen a few times. The rearrangement uses TRBV7-9 and TRBJ2-6, with D unclear. The CDR3 is 15 residues long. Per germline, CDR1 SEHNR and CDR2 FQNEAQ (reference sequence). Trimming removed 7 bases at V and 1 base at J, with 11 bases between. CDR3 coding DNA: TGTGCCAGCACCCCACAAAGTTCTGGGGCCAACGTCCTGACTTTC. It translates to CASTPQSSGANVLTF.

The chain links TRBV5-1 to TRBJ2-7; TRBD1 is a possible D gene (6 bases). Trimming cost V 1 base and J 3 bases, with 8 bases left between them. This CDR3 has 13 residues. Per the germline V gene, CDR1 is SGHRS and CDR2 is YFSETQ. Here the CDR3 reads CASSLKGDYEQYF. The CDR3 coding sequence is TGCGCCAGCAGCTTGAAGGGGGACTACGAGCAGTACTTC.

Only a few counts were recorded for this clone. V usage is TRBV7-9 and J usage is TRBJ1-1; no clear D gene. CDR1 is SEHNR, CDR2 FQNEAQ, per germline (reference sequence). The CDR3 loop spans 12 amino acids. V was shortened by 2 bases and J by 8 bases, with 9 bases between the two germline ends. CDR3 sequence: CASSLQGGEAFF. CDR3 DNA sequence: TGTGCCAGCAGCTTACAAGGAGGGGAAGCTTTCTTT.

The V and J genes are TRBV4-1 and TRBJ2-5, with a tentative D call TRBD2 (6 bases). Germline V lookup: CDR1 MGHRA, CDR2 YSYEKL. This CDR3 spans 15 amino acids. V was pared by 1 base and J by 2 bases, with 11 bases between. The CDR3 reads CASSQALAAQETQYF. The CDR3 DNA follows: TGCGCCAGCAGCCAAGCCTTAGCGGCACAAGAGACCCAGTACTTC.

Only a few counts were recorded for this clone. The rearrangement uses TRBV29-1 and TRBJ2-3, with a possible D match to TRBD1 (6 bases). V lost 6 bases and J 6 bases, leaving 13 bases between the germline ends. The CDR3 consists of 12 residues. CDR1 is SQVTM and CDR2 is ANQGSEA in the germline V gene. The CDR3 DNA follows: TGCAGCGTCCCTCGACAGGCGGATACGCAGTATTTT. As protein: CSVPRQADTQYF.